Listed below are T cell receptor beta chains from one sample, sequenced in a study of control samples from healthy donors and cancer patients. Sequenced by immunoSEQ multiplex PCR; TCRdb stores in-frame clones only, minus some. The table records roughly 370,000 clones, roughly 90% of them present only once. The sequencing input was PBMCs. The receptors originated from a man aged 40-49 years with head and neck cancer. Each CDR3 is given with its conserved first and last residue. The D gene is left open where the match is weak. A row's size may be missing; if present it is once, few, many or a size class.

>TRBV11-2|TRBD1|-|TRBJ2-3
TGTGCCAGCAGCTTAGTAGGGGGACAGGGTTACACAGATACGCAGTATTTT
CASSLVGGQGYTDTQYF
>TRBV5-1|-|-|TRBJ1-1
TGCGCCAGCAGCCCTTTACAGGGCAACACTGAAGCTTTCTTT
CASSPLQGNTEAFF
>TRBV5-1|TRBD2|-|TRBJ2-5
TGCGCCAGCAGCTTGGTGGGAGGGGTGGAGACCCAGTACTTC
CASSLVGGVETQYF
>TRBV28|-|-|TRBJ2-7
TGTGCCAGCACGTCAGACTACGAGCAGTACTTC
CASTSDYEQYF
>TRBV7-8|-|once|TRBJ1-6
TGTGCCAGCAGCCTCCTGACACAGTCACCCCTCCACTTT
CASSLLTQSPLHF
>TRBV6-6|-|-|TRBJ1-2
TGTGCCAGCAGCCACCCCGGCGGGGATGGCTACACCTTC
CASSHPGGDGYTF
>TRBV12-2|-|-|TRBJ1-2
TGTGCAAGTCGCTTAGCGGAGACTGCTGGGGTAGCCTATGGCTACACCTTC
CASRLAETAGVAYGYTF
>TRBV14|TRBD2|-|TRBJ2-3
TGTGCCAGCAGCTCCCGACTAGCGGGAGGGCCGGGGACAGATACGCAGTATTTT
CASSSRLAGGPGTDTQYF
>TRBV7-9|-|-|TRBJ1-1
TGTGCCAGCAGCCTTACGTTTAAGAACACTGAAGCTTTCTTT
CASSLTFKNTEAFF
>TRBV19|-|-|TRBJ2-1
TGTGCCAGTAGTATGGGGGACAAACCTTTTTACAATGAGCAGTTCTTC
CASSMGDKPFYNEQFF
>TRBV9|-|-|TRBJ2-7
TGTGCCAGCAGCGTAGGGTCAGGGTTAGGGTCCTACGAGCAGTACTTC
CASSVGSGLGSYEQYF
>TRBV7-3|-|-|TRBJ2-7
TGTGCCAGCAGCCGAGAGCAGGGTTACGAGCAGTACTTC
CASSREQGYEQYF
>TRBV5-1|-|-|TRBJ1-4
TGCGCCAGCAGCTTGACGACCTCTAATGAAAAACTGTTTTTT
CASSLTTSNEKLFF
>TRBV9|TRBD2|once|TRBJ2-7
TGTGCCAGCAGCGTGACTAGCGGGCCTTACGAGCAGTACTTC
CASSVTSGPYEQYF
>TRBV6-5|-|-|TRBJ2-3
TGTGCCAGCAGCGAGGGGGGGTCGATAGATACGCAGTATTTT
CASSEGGSIDTQYF
>TRBV7-9|TRBD1|-|TRBJ1-2
TGTGCCAGCAGCCCGGGGACAGGCAATGGCTACACCTTC
CASSPGTGNGYTF
>TRBV5-4|TRBD1|-|TRBJ1-4
TGTGCCAGCAGCGTGACAGGGGTTAATGAAAAACTGTTTTTT
CASSVTGVNEKLFF
>TRBV28|-|-|TRBJ2-7
TGTGCCAGCAGTGGGGGAACCTACGAGCAGTACTTC
CASSGGTYEQYF
>TRBV6-5|TRBD2|-|TRBJ2-3
TGTGCCAGCAGTTACGGACTAGCTTCAGATACGCAGTATTTT
CASSYGLASDTQYF
>TRBV2|-|-|TRBJ1-5
TGTGCCAGCAGCTACCTTATGGGTGGCAATCAGCCCCAGCATTTT
CASSYLMGGNQPQHF
>TRBV2|-|-|TRBJ2-7
TGTGCCAGCATCCTCAGAGGGATTGGGTTACCCCACGAGCAGTACTTC
CASILRGIGLPHEQYF
>TRBV10-1|TRBD1|few|TRBJ1-3
TGCGCCACGACAGGGACTGGAAACACCATATATTTT
CATTGTGNTIYF
>TRBV28|-|-|TRBJ2-6
TGTGCCAGCAGTTTAACGGTATCGGGGGCCAACGTCCTGACTTTC
CASSLTVSGANVLTF
>TRBV27|-|-|TRBJ2-3
TGTGCCAGCAGTTTTTCAAAGGGGAACACAGATACGCAGTATTTT
CASSFSKGNTDTQYF
>TRBV30|-|-|TRBJ1-5
TGTGCCTGGAGCGCCGAGAGGTATCAGCCCCAGCATTTT
CAWSAERYQPQHF